This note documents a single TCR beta chain sequence. The antigen is undetermined. Systemic immunosuppression or a history of autoimmune disease excluded patients. Method: immunoSEQ multiplex PCR; TCRdb's copy keeps in-frame clones and lacks some. The repertoire holds tens of thousands of clones, with roughly 85% as singletons. The record originates from a study of OX40 agonist ivuxolimab in advanced cancers. General study points: Some of the nonresponding patients also showed low levels of normalized T-cell clonal expansion.

Germline V gene lookup returns CDR1 MNHEY and CDR2 SVGAGI. Trimming removed 5 bases from V and 12 bases from J, with 17 bases in between. The CDR3 has 12 amino acids. This sequence originates from an adult with an advanced solid tumor such as melanoma, head and neck, liver or kidney cancer. The chain couples TRBV6-5 to TRBJ2-7; D gene ambiguous. Sequenced here: CD4+ or CD8+ T cells sorted from blood, sampled in a trial of the OX40 agonist ivuxolimab. Here the CDR3 DNA reads TGTGCCAGCAGTGATCAGAGTCTATCCTCGTACTTC. Amino acid sequence: CASSDQSLSSYF.